This note documents a single T cell receptor beta chain sequence. This specimen comes from a study of blood T cell repertoires in COVID-19. On the study more broadly: Acute-phase and convalescent COVID-19 samples originated in the United States, Italy and Spain. PBMCs, B-cell-depleted T cells, or T cells provided the cDNA or gDNA that made up the material.

CDR3 length: 17 amino acids. CDR1 and CDR2 from the germline V gene are SGDLS and YYNGEE. V dropped 4 bases and J dropped 1; count of bases not matched to a gene: 5. Seattle researchers signed up patients amid active infection and tracked them longitudinally. The authors' processing: Researchers report that nucleated cell counts were estimated from reference gene primer amplification. Generated by immunoSEQ multiplex PCR, the TCRdb table keeps only in-frame clones and is missing some. The DNA gave D and trimming, while V, J and clone size come from that table. The table has about 370,000 clones, 80% to 90% seen once.

The TCR originated in a woman aged 30 to 39 with COVID-19, enrolled during active disease. The J gene is TRBJ2-3, the V gene TRBV9; 14 positions agree with TRBD2. The source material was peripheral blood. The CDR3 loop is CASSLEGLAGGTDTQYF. The CDR3 DNA follows: TGTGCCAGCAGCTTAGAGGGACTAGCGGGAGGCACAGATACGCAGTATTTT.